The 7 T cell receptor beta chains reported below all come from one sample, sequenced in a study of blood T cell repertoires in COVID-19. The repertoire was sequenced with immunoSEQ multiplex PCR; TCRdb's copy has only in-frame clones and lacks some. The repertoire has 350,000 or so clones, about nine tenths of them found once; the top ten carry under 1.2%. The sample consisted of PBMCs or T cells enriched from blood (not recorded which). The receptors shown here come from a woman between 25 and 40 years old who had been exposed to COVID-19.

This chain links TRBV9 with TRBJ1-3; no clear D gene. CDR1 SGDLS and CDR2 YYNGEE come from the germline V gene. V lost 0 bases to trimming and J lost 0 bases, with 16 bases between them. The CDR3 runs to 18 residues. The DNA for the CDR3 is TGTGCCAGCAGCGTAGCCCCCCTCGCAACATTCTCTGGAAACACCATATATTTT. Translated, it gives CASSVAPLATFSGNTIYF.

The chain uses TRBV2 and TRBJ1-4, with 7 positions matching TRBD1. Germline CDR1 reads SNHLY; CDR2 reads FYNNEI. V was pared by 9 bases and J by 8 bases, with 9 bases of the junction left unmatched. This CDR3 is 13 amino acids long. CDR3 in DNA: TGTGCCAGTATCCGGGACAGTCGAGAAAAACTGTTTTTT. Protein product: CASIRDSREKLFF. Based on the CDR3 plus reference TRBV2 and TRBJ1-4, the full variable domain is EPEVTQTPSHQVTQMGQEVILRCVPISNHLYFYWYRQILGQKVEFLVSFYNNEISEKSEIFDDQFSVERPDGSNFTLKIRSTKLEDSAMYFCASIRDSREKLFFGSGTQLSVL.

The chain uses TRBV5-1 and TRBJ2-1, with 11 bases identical to TRBD2. This CDR3 comprises 15 residues. CDR1 is SGHRS, CDR2 YFSETQ, per germline. J was trimmed by 6 bases and V by 4 bases; bases with no gene match: 6. The CDR3 region has the DNA TGCGCCAGCAGCCAGTCGACTAGCGGGGCCAATGAGCAGTTCTTC. This gives the protein CASSQSTSGANEQFF.

This clone was seen just once. The J gene is TRBJ1-1, the V gene TRBV5-4, with 9 bases identical to TRBD1. V lost 2 bases to trimming and J lost 2 bases; unmatched junction nucleotides: 4. The CDR3 runs to 15 residues. CDR1 is SGHNT and CDR2 is YYREEE in the germline V gene (reference sequence). CDR3 loop: CASSLGQGSNTEAFF. In DNA form, the CDR3 reads TGTGCCAGCAGCTTAGGACAGGGGTCTAACACTGAAGCTTTCTTT. The full variable domain, completed using reference TRBV5-4 and TRBJ1-1, is ETGVTQSPTHLIKTRGQQVTLRCSSQSGHNTVSWYQQALGQGPQFIFQYYREEENGRGNFPPRFSGLQFPNYSSELNVNALELDDSALYLCASSLGQGSNTEAFFGQGTRLTVV.

This chain connects TRBV10-3 to TRBJ2-7; D gene uncertain. The CDR3 contains 14 residues. Trimming left V 2 bases short and J 3 bases short, with 11 bases between. Germline CDR1 reads ENHRY; CDR2 reads SYGVKD. Here the CDR3 reads CAISERTEFYEQYF. DNA for the CDR3: TGTGCCATCAGTGAGCGAACAGAATTCTACGAGCAGTACTTC.

This clone was recorded once. The rearrangement uses TRBV7-3 and TRBJ2-3, with D possibly matching TRBD2 (6 bases). Trimming removed 8 bases from V and 3 bases from J, with 15 bases in between. Germline V lookup: CDR1 SGHTA, CDR2 FQGTGA. The CDR3 runs to 14 residues. The CDR3 DNA reads TGTGCCAGCGGACCGGGAGATCGTACAGATACGCAGTATTTT. Translation: CASGPGDRTDTQYF.

The chain links TRBV25-1 to TRBJ2-4; 9 bases fit TRBD1. The CDR3 spans 11 residues. The V gene end was trimmed by 8 bases and the J gene end by 15 bases; junction bases not matched to a gene: 8. CDR1 and CDR2 from the germline V gene are MGHDK and SYGVNS. CDR3 nucleotide sequence: TGTGCCAGCTGGACCGGGACAGGGTTGTACTTC. Amino acids: CASWTGTGLYF.